These T cell receptor beta chains were read from a single sample in a study of cytomegalovirus exposure and HLA in healthy donors. The assay was immunoSEQ multiplex PCR, and TCRdb's table has in-frame clones only and misses some. The sample records about 100,000 clones, 75% to 80% being singletons. The sequenced sample consisted of PBMCs. The receptors originated from a male donor in good health and CMV-seropositive. Both conserved end residues are part of each CDR3. Fields, in order: J gene, clone size, V gene, D gene, CDR3 DNA, CDR3 protein. D genes are given only for firm matches. Rows give clone size only sometimes, using once, few, many, or a class for an expanded clone.

TRBJ1-2 | . | TRBV19 | TRBD1 | TGTGCCAGTAGTATAGCGGGACAGAACTATGGCTACACCTTC | CASSIAGQNYGYTF
TRBJ2-1 | few | TRBV4-3 | . | TGCGCCAGCAGCCAACTACCCACAGGCTACAATGAGCAGTTCTTC | CASSQLPTGYNEQFF
TRBJ2-7 | . | TRBV6-1 | . | TGTGCCAGCAGTGAACCCGGCGGGTGGAAGCAGTACTTC | CASSEPGGWKQYF
TRBJ1-1 | once | TRBV19 | . | TGTGCCAGTAGTAAAGTGGGGCATCTGGACACTGAAGCTTTCTTT | CASSKVGHLDTEAFF
TRBJ2-6 | . | TRBV9 | . | TGTGCCAGCAGCGCCGCTAGCTCTGGGGCCAACGTCCTGACTTTC | CASSAASSGANVLTF
TRBJ2-7 | . | TRBV4-3 | TRBD2 | TGCGCCAGCAGCCAGAACCCGGGACTACCGGGGAGCGAGCAGTACTTC | CASSQNPGLPGSEQYF
TRBJ2-5 | . | TRBV10-3 | . | TGTGCCATCAGTCGGGACAAGGGGGAGACCCAGTACTTC | CAISRDKGETQYF
TRBJ2-1 | . | TRBV6-1 | TRBD2 | TGTGCCAGCAGCGGGACTAGGGGGGGCAATGAGCAGTTCTTC | CASSGTRGGNEQFF
TRBJ1-1 | . | TRBV19 | . | TGTGCCAGTACCCCGGCCAATTTTGGGAGGACTGAAGCTTTCTTT | CASTPANFGRTEAFF
TRBJ2-2 | . | TRBV19 | TRBD2 | TGTGCCAGTAGTCCCCTGGGTGGCGGGAGCGGAACCGGGGAGCTGTTTTTT | CASSPLGGGSGTGELFF
TRBJ1-1 | . | TRBV7-9 | TRBD1 | TGTGCCAGCAGCTCGGGAGGGGGCCGCAGTCAGAACACTGAAGCTTTCTTT | CASSSGGGRSQNTEAFF
TRBJ2-2 | once | TRBV7-7 | . | TGTGCTAGCAGCCTCGGGGTTAACACCGGGGAGCTGTTTTTT | CASSLGVNTGELFF
TRBJ2-1 | once | TRBV5-4 | . | TGTGCCAGCAGCTTGACGGGGGGCGGGACCAGTTACAATGAGCAGTTCTTC | CASSLTGGGTSYNEQFF
TRBJ2-7 | . | TRBV29-1 | . | TGCAGCGTTGGCGGGGCAGGTATGTTCGAGCAGTACTTC | CSVGGAGMFEQYF
TRBJ1-2 | . | TRBV29-1 | . | TGCAGCGTTGATAGTCACCTCTATGGCTACACCTTC | CSVDSHLYGYTF
TRBJ2-7 | once | TRBV4-1 | TRBD2 | TGCGCCAGCAGCCAACCCGGGACTAGCATCCACGAGCAGTACTTC | CASSQPGTSIHEQYF
TRBJ1-2 | . | TRBV5-4 | . | TGTGCCAGCAGCGGTGTACAGGGAAACTATGGCTACACCTTC | CASSGVQGNYGYTF
TRBJ2-5 | . | TRBV19 | TRBD1 | TGTGCCAGTAGTTCCCTTGGACAGGGGGGAGCGACCCAGTACTTC | CASSSLGQGGATQYF
TRBJ2-1 | . | TRBV7-6 | TRBD2 | TGTGCCAGCAGCTCCCCAGACAAGACTAGCAAAAATGAGCAGTTCTTC | CASSSPDKTSKNEQFF
TRBJ2-2 | once | TRBV4-2 | TRBD1 | TGTGCCAGCAGCCAAGACCCGGGACAGGGGAGAACCGGGGAGCTGTTTTTT | CASSQDPGQGRTGELFF
TRBJ2-2 | . | TRBV4-1 | . | TGCGCCAGCAGCCAATCTGGGGGGGGCGCCCCCGGGGAGCTGTTTTTT | CASSQSGGGAPGELFF
TRBJ2-3 | . | TRBV6-1 | TRBD2 | TGTGCCAGCAGTGATAGGTGGGGTAGCGGGCCGCGGTACACAGATACGCAGTATTTT | CASSDRWGSGPRYTDTQYF
TRBJ2-5 | . | TRBV7-5 | . | TGTGCCAGAAGCTCGACTAGCGCGGAGACCCAGTACTTC | CARSSTSAETQYF
TRBJ2-3 | . | TRBV7-3 | TRBD2 | TGTGCCAGCAGCCCCGGGCTAGCGGGAGAGGCAGATACGCAGTATTTT | CASSPGLAGEADTQYF
TRBJ2-1 | once | TRBV6-5 | . | TGTGCCAGCAGTCCCTACCTCTACAATGAGCAGTTCTTC | CASSPYLYNEQFF
TRBJ1-2 | . | TRBV28 | TRBD1 | TGTGCCAGCCGGGCAGGGGGAAACAACTATGGCTACACCTTC | CASRAGGNNYGYTF
TRBJ2-7 | . | TRBV4-2 | . | TGTGCCAGCAGCCAAGTTGTAGCGGAGACTCCCACCTACGAGCAGTACTTC | CASSQVVAETPTYEQYF
TRBJ2-1 | . | TRBV5-1 | TRBD2 | TGCGCCAGCAGCTTAAGACTAGCGGGAGGGCCGTACAATGAGCAGTTCTTC | CASSLRLAGGPYNEQFF
TRBJ2-3 | . | TRBV4-1 | TRBD2 | TGCGCCAGCAGCCAAGATCCGACTTGGCGGGAGGGGATAGATACGCAGTATTTT | CASSQDPTWREGIDTQYF
TRBJ2-6 | . | TRBV6-1 | TRBD2 | TGTGCCAGCAGTGTCGCGGGAGGGTACTCTGGGGCCAACGTCCTGACTTTC | CASSVAGGYSGANVLTF
TRBJ1-1 | . | TRBV7-9 | . | TGTGCCAGCAGTCAATACTGGGCACGGAACACTGAAGCTTTCTTT | CASSQYWARNTEAFF
TRBJ2-5 | . | TRBV28 | TRBD1 | TGTGCCAGCAGCCCGGGGACAGGGGCGGGGACCCAGTACTTC | CASSPGTGAGTQYF
TRBJ2-3 | . | TRBV28 | TRBD2 | TGTGCCAGCAGTGCTATCTGGGGAGGGAGGATGGGAGATACGCAGTATTTT | CASSAIWGGRMGDTQYF